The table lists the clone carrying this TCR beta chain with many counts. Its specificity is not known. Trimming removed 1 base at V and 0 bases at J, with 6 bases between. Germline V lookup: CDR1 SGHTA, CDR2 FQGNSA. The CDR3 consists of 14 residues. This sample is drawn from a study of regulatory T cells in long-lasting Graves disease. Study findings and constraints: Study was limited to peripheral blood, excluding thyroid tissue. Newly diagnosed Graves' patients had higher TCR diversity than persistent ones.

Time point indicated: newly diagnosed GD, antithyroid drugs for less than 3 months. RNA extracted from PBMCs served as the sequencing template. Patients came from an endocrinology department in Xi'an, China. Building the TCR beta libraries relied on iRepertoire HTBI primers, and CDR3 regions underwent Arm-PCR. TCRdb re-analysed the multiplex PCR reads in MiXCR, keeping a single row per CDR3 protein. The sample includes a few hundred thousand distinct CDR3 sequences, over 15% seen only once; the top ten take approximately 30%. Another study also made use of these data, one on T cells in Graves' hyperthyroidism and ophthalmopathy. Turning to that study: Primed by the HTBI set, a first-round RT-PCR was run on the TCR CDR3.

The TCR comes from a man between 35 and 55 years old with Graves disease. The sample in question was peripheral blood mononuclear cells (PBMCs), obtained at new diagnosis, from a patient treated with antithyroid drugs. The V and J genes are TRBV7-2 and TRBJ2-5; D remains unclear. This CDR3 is CASSLGWYQETQYF. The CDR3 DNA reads TGTGCCAGCAGCTTAGGCTGGTACCAAGAGACCCAGTACTTC. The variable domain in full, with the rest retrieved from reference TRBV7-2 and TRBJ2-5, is GAGVSQSPSNKVTEKGKDVELRCDPISGHTALYWYRQSLGQGLEFLIYFQGNSAPDKSGLPSDRFSAERTGGSVSTLTIQRTQQEDSAVYLCASSLGWYQETQYFGPGTRLLVL.